One and the same sample provided the 28 T cell receptor beta chains below, sequenced in a study of T cell responses to AZD1222 COVID-19 vaccine. The repertoire was sequenced with immunoSEQ multiplex PCR; TCRdb's copy has only in-frame clones and lacks some. The sample includes some 130,000 clones, 91% of them seen just once. The specimen comprised peripheral blood, sampled on day 0 of AZD1222 vaccination. The receptors here all came from an adult in good health.

The chain links TRBV25-1 to TRBJ1-4; a possible D gene is TRBD1 (5 bases). The CDR3 sequence is 13 residues long. Germline CDR1 reads MGHDK; CDR2 reads SYGVNS. Trimming removed 8 bases from V and 5 bases from J, with 12 bases in between. Here the CDR3 reads CASSSRENEKLFF. The CDR3 nucleotides are TGTGCCAGCTCCAGCAGGGAAAATGAAAAACTGTTTTTT.

The chain has TRBV29-1 and TRBJ1-1; 9 bases line up with TRBD1. With V trimmed by 5 bases and J by 7 bases, 8 bases remained unmatched. Germline assignment: CDR1 SQVTM and CDR2 ANQGSEA. This CDR3 spans 13 amino acids. The CDR3 here is CSVRSGQGGEAFF. The CDR3 DNA reads TGCAGCGTTAGGTCGGGACAGGGCGGTGAAGCTTTCTTT.

This rearrangement joins TRBV6-1 to TRBJ2-7; TRBD1 aligns across 8 bases. In germline, CDR1 is MNHNS, CDR2 SASEGT. There are 14 residues in the CDR3. With 9 bases clipped from V and 2 bases from J, the junction kept 9 bases outside the gene matches. The CDR3 loop reads CASRSQGVAYEQYF. The CDR3 bases are TGTGCCAGTCGGTCACAGGGGGTTGCCTACGAGCAGTACTTC.

This clone was recorded only once. The V and J genes are TRBV12-3 or TRBV12-4 and TRBJ1-2; D is undetermined. Trimming cost V 7 bases and J 8 bases, with 17 bases left between them. The CDR3 extends over 13 amino acids. The CDR3 bases are TGTGCCAGCACTCCGGCCCCCGTGCAAGGCTACACCTTC. Protein: CASTPAPVQGYTF.

This clone has only one observation. The chain joins TRBV27 to TRBJ2-7; D possibly corresponds to TRBD1 (6 bases). The CDR3 extends over 14 amino acids. Per germline, CDR1 MNHEY and CDR2 SMNVEV (reference sequence). Trimming took off 4 bases at V and 3 bases at J, with 13 bases between the two ends. The CDR3 loop reads CASSSYRVSYEQYF. The CDR3 nucleotides are TGTGCCAGCAGTTCCTACAGGGTCAGCTACGAGCAGTACTTC.

This clone was seen only once. The chain is built from TRBV12-3 or TRBV12-4 and TRBJ1-5; D remains unclear. V was pared by 9 bases and J by 3 bases, with 9 bases between. The CDR3 is 12 amino acids. The CDR3 DNA reads as TGTGCCAGTCGGCGGGCCAATCAGCCCCAGCATTTT. Encoded protein: CASRRANQPQHF.

The V gene is TRBV5-5, the J gene TRBJ2-3; TRBD2 aligns across 8 bases. Germline CDR1 is SGHKS and CDR2 is YYEKEE (reference sequence). The CDR3 consists of 15 residues. With 2 bases clipped from V and 4 bases from J, the junction kept 6 bases outside the gene matches. CDR3 bases: TGTGCCAGCAGCTTATGGACTAGCTCCCCAGATACGCAGTATTTT. Residues: CASSLWTSSPDTQYF.

J is TRBJ1-1 and V is TRBV6-2 or TRBV6-3; D gene unclear. The germline CDR1 and CDR2 sequences are MNHEY and SVGEGT. The length of the CDR3 is 14 residues. Trimming took 6 bases from V and 1 from J, leaving 12 bases between them. CDR3 sequence (DNA): TGTGCCAGCAGCCCCCTATTGAGGAACACTGAAGCTTTCTTT. The encoded protein is CASSPLLRNTEAFF.

The gene calls are TRBV10-3 and TRBJ2-7; 9 nucleotides agree with TRBD2. This CDR3 spans 15 amino acids. CDR1 is ENHRY, CDR2 SYGVKD, per germline. After removal of 4 bases from V and 5 bases from J, the junction contained 9 bases not matched to a gene. The CDR3, as DNA: TGTGCCATCAGTGGGTTAGCGGGAGAAGGTAACGAGCAGTACTTC. Encoded protein: CAISGLAGEGNEQYF.

The chain uses TRBV10-3 and TRBJ2-6; D remains ambiguous. V lost 3 bases and J 1 base, leaving 10 bases between the germline ends. The CDR3 is made up of 16 amino acids. The germline V gene has CDR1 ENHRY and CDR2 SYGVKD. CDR3 protein: CAISDPTDSGANVLTF. DNA of the CDR3: TGTGCCATCAGTGACCCGACGGATTCTGGGGCCAACGTCCTGACTTTC.

J is TRBJ1-5 and V is TRBV18; weak D call: TRBD1 (5 bases). CDR1 and CDR2 from the germline V gene are KGHSH and LQKENI. Trimming removed 0 bases at V and 3 bases at J, with 12 bases between. This CDR3 has 16 residues. CDR3 nucleotide sequence: TGTGCCAGCTCACCACCGTTTACAGGATCCAATCAGCCCCAGCATTTT. This encodes CASSPPFTGSNQPQHF.

The chain is built from TRBV13 and TRBJ2-2; 9 nucleotides agree with TRBD1. This CDR3 spans 17 amino acids. Germline CDR1 reads PRHDT; CDR2 reads FYEKMQ (reference sequence). With V trimmed by 5 bases and J by 0 bases, 7 bases remained unmatched. CDR3 DNA sequence: TGTGCCAGCAGCCCCGACCGACAGGGGGCGAACACCGGGGAGCTGTTTTTT. Translation gives CASSPDRQGANTGELFF.

This chain connects TRBV5-4 to TRBJ2-2, with D perhaps TRBD2 (5 bases). Trimming removed 5 bases at V and 4 bases at J, with 12 bases between. Germline-derived CDR1 and CDR2 are SGHNT and YYREEE (reference sequence). The CDR3 extends over 14 amino acids. This chain's CDR3 is CASSSGLVTGELFF. The CDR3 nucleotides are TGTGCCAGCAGTTCTGGACTTGTCACCGGGGAGCTGTTTTTT.

V gene TRBV19 combines with J gene TRBJ1-6, with 8 bases matching TRBD1. CDR3 length: 14 residues. Germline V CDR1 and CDR2: LNHDA, SQIVND (reference sequence). The V gene end was trimmed by 6 bases and the J gene end by 10 bases; junction bases not matched to a gene: 8. The CDR3 nucleotides read TGTGCCAGTAGCTTCAGGGGGCTAGAATCACCCCTCCACTTT. Its translation is CASSFRGLESPLHF.

Here the CDR3 reads CASSLSGSIMDIQYF. The CDR3 DNA sequence: TGTGCCAGCAGTTTATCCGGTAGTATTATGGACATTCAGTACTTC. V is TRBV27 and J is TRBJ2-4; the D is unclear. This CDR3 has 15 amino acids. Germline assignment: CDR1 MNHEY and CDR2 SMNVEV (reference sequence). V lost 0 bases and J lost 8, with 14 bases in between.

This sequence joins TRBV11-2 and TRBJ2-2; D is perhaps TRBD2 (5 bases). There are 12 residues in the CDR3. V shed 8 bases and J shed 5 bases, with 9 bases lying between them. CDR1 and CDR2 (germline): SGHAT, FQNNGV. The CDR3 reads CASGRATGELFF. In DNA form, the CDR3 reads TGTGCCAGCGGGAGAGCTACCGGGGAGCTGTTTTTT.

The genes are TRBV6-2 or TRBV6-3 and TRBJ2-1; perhaps D is TRBD1 or TRBD2 (5 bases each). The CDR3 consists of 15 residues. Looked up from germline, CDR1 is MNHEY and CDR2 is SVGEGT. The V gene lost 5 bases and the J gene lost 4 bases, with 15 bases spanning the gap. This CDR3 reads CASSPVGESYNEQFF. The CDR3 DNA reads as TGTGCCAGCAGTCCCGTGGGGGAATCTTACAATGAGCAGTTCTTC.

The chain links TRBV7-9 to TRBJ2-7; TRBD2 might be the D (6 bases). CDR1 and CDR2 (germline): SEHNR, FQNEAQ (reference sequence). The ends were cut back, 0 bases at V and 3 bases at J, with 15 bases in the middle. The CDR3 has 16 amino acids. CDR3 bases: TGTGCCAGCAGCTTAGCATCCGGGGGTTGGGGCTACGAGCAGTACTTC. Translated, it gives CASSLASGGWGYEQYF.

The chain is built from TRBV14 and TRBJ1-6; the D is unclear. V shed 0 bases and J shed 0 bases, with 6 bases lying between them. This CDR3 has 16 residues. The germline V gene encodes CDR1 SGHDN and CDR2 FVKESK. The CDR3 is CASSQDSPSYNSPLHF. As DNA, the CDR3 is TGTGCCAGCAGCCAAGATAGCCCCTCCTATAATTCACCCCTCCACTTT.

This chain links TRBV19 with TRBJ1-1; D is unresolved. The CDR3 runs 13 residues. Germline V gene data show CDR1 as LNHDA and CDR2 as SQIVND (reference sequence). The V end lost 6 bases, the J end lost 1 base, and 9 bases lay between the germline ends. In nucleotides, the CDR3 is TGTGCCAGTAGCATTACAGAGAACACTGAAGCTTTCTTT. This encodes CASSITENTEAFF. Full variable domain (missing parts from reference TRBV19 and TRBJ1-1): DGGITQSPKYLFRKEGQNVTLSCEQNLNHDAMYWYRQDPGQGLRLIYYSQIVNDFQKGDIAEGYSVSREKKESFPLTVTSAQKNPTAFYLCASSITENTEAFFGQGTRLTVV.

The chain couples TRBV18 to TRBJ2-1, with TRBD1 matching over 10 bases. J lost 0 bases, V lost 4 bases, and 21 bases had no gene match. The germline V gene has CDR1 KGHSH and CDR2 LQKENI. This CDR3 comprises 22 residues. This CDR3 is CASSRGTSGTGDGESSYNEQFF. CDR3 nucleotides: TGTGCCAGCTCACGGGGAACCTCCGGGACAGGGGACGGAGAGAGCTCCTACAATGAGCAGTTCTTC.

This chain joins TRBV27 and TRBJ2-1, with TRBD2 matching 9 bases. After removal of 2 bases from V and 2 bases from J, the junction contained 4 bases not matched to a gene. CDR1 and CDR2 (germline): MNHEY, SMNVEV (reference sequence). This CDR3 comprises 16 residues. CDR3 coding DNA: TGTGCCAGCAGTTTAAGGCCTAGCGGGACCTACAATGAGCAGTTCTTC. Encoded protein: CASSLRPSGTYNEQFF.

This clone was recorded once. This chain links TRBV5-1 with TRBJ2-2; D gene unclear. Germline CDR1 SGHRS, CDR2 YFSETQ. The V end was cut by 4 bases, the J end by 1 base, with 20 bases between. This CDR3 is built from 18 residues. CDR3 sequence reads: CASSPRLRTEVNTGELFF. CDR3 sequence (DNA): TGCGCCAGCAGCCCCCGTCTTCGAACAGAGGTGAACACCGGGGAGCTGTTTTTT.

The chain is built from TRBV29-1 and TRBJ1-1, with unresolved D. Germline V gene data show CDR1 as SQVTM and CDR2 as ANQGSEA. The CDR3 loop spans 13 amino acids. Trimming shortened V by 7 bases and J by 5 bases, and 17 bases separated the two germline ends. Written as DNA, the CDR3 is TGCAGCGCCCCCGGCGGGCCGGGGACTGAAGCTTTCTTT. Its translation: CSAPGGPGTEAFF.

This rearrangement joins TRBV6-1 to TRBJ1-4; D gene uncertain. Germline loops: CDR1 MNHNS, CDR2 SASEGT. V lost 1 base and J 5 bases, leaving 14 bases between the germline ends. The CDR3 loop spans 16 amino acids. The CDR3 loop reads CASSEGANPRNEKLFF. CDR3 DNA: TGTGCCAGCAGTGAAGGGGCGAATCCTAGGAATGAAAAACTGTTTTTT.

The V call is TRBV4-2, the J call TRBJ1-2; D gene ambiguous. Germline CDR1 and CDR2: LGHNA and YNFKEQ. Trimming took off 1 base at V and 2 bases at J, with 8 bases between the two ends. This CDR3 contains 14 residues. CDR3 sequence (DNA): TGTGCCAGCAGCCAAGCGGACGGGAACTATGGCTACACCTTC. Residues: CASSQADGNYGYTF.

In this sample, this clone turned up a few times. The chain combines TRBV4-2 with TRBJ1-3, with D tentatively TRBD1 (5 bases). The CDR3 contains 18 residues. Between the trimmed V and J ends, which lost 0 bases and 3 bases, there was a span of 18 bases. Germline V gives CDR1 LGHNA, CDR2 YNFKEQ. The CDR3: CASSQDRPGSLGGNTIYF. CDR3 sequence (DNA): TGTGCCAGCAGCCAAGATCGGCCAGGGAGTTTAGGTGGAAACACCATATATTTT.

The chain links TRBV19 to TRBJ2-7, with TRBD1 matching over 7 bases. CDR1 is LNHDA and CDR2 is SQIVND in the germline V gene (reference sequence). CDR3 length equals 13 residues. The V and J ends lost 5 bases and 5 bases, in that order; junction bases with no gene match: 6. The CDR3 bases are TGTGCCAGTAGTGCGGACAGGTTCCACGAGCAGTACTTC. Translated: CASSADRFHEQYF.